The 6 T cell receptor beta chains reported below all come from one sample, sequenced in a study of T-cell reconstitution after alpha-beta-depleted transplantation in children. Unique molecular identifiers were used in preparing the TCRbeta library. TCRdb re-derived calls from the PCR reads in MiXCR, one entry per CDR3 protein. Altogether 250,000 to 350,000 distinct CDR3 sequences are present, around 25% being singletons, with the ten largest covering roughly 11%. The specimen was PBMCs, mostly from graft donor cells, collected 180 days after TCRalphabeta/CD19-depleted stem cell transplant. These receptors were collected from a male patient between 5 and 17 years old who had a stem cell transplant for acute lymphoblastic leukemia, so the T cells may come from the graft donor.

On this clonotype: One end of the junction varies from germline; a read error may be responsible. The chain has TRBV20-1 and TRBJ2-3, with 10 bases that match TRBD1. The CDR3 loop spans 16 amino acids. The germline V gene has CDR1 DFQATT and CDR2 SNEGSKA (reference sequence). In nucleotides, the CDR3 is TGCAGTGCTCCAACCTGGGGGGACAGGGGTGCAGATACGCCGTATTTT. This codes for CSAPTWGDRGADTPYF.

The genes are TRBV19 and TRBJ2-7; 7 nucleotides align to TRBD2. The germline CDR1 and CDR2 sequences are LNHDA and SQIVND (reference sequence). This CDR3 is 11 amino acids long. The J segment lost 7 bases and the V segment lost 6 bases, leaving 3 bases of the junction unmatched. CDR3 sequence: CASRKAGEQYF. The DNA of the CDR3 is TGTGCCAGTAGAAAAGCGGGAGAGCAGTACTTC.

The genes are TRBV4-2 and TRBJ2-7, with 9 bases that match TRBD2. Trimming cost V 1 base and J 6 bases; bases outside gene matches: 10. CDR1 and CDR2 from the germline V gene are LGHNA and YNFKEQ. The CDR3 sequence is 16 residues long. This CDR3 reads CASSQVGRTSEGEQYF. The CDR3 DNA is TGTGCCAGCAGCCAAGTTGGGAGGACTAGCGAAGGCGAGCAGTACTTC.

This chain links TRBV7-2 with TRBJ1-5; TRBD1 matches at 9 bases. The CDR3 has 15 residues. V dropped 4 bases and J dropped 7; count of bases not matched to a gene: 8. Germline V gene data show CDR1 as SGHTA and CDR2 as FQGNSA. The CDR3 spells CASSYLQGAEQPQHF. The CDR3 region has the DNA TGTGCCAGCAGCTATCTACAGGGGGCTGAGCAGCCCCAGCATTTT.

This chain uses TRBV6-5 with TRBJ1-3, with a possible D match to TRBD1 (5 bases). The CDR3 runs to 19 residues. Trimming left V 0 bases short and J 0 bases short, with 18 bases between. Looked up from germline, CDR1 is MNHEY and CDR2 is SVGAGI. The DNA of the CDR3 is TGTGCCAGCAGTTACTCCCTCCCTAGACGGGGGGGCTCTGGAAACACCATATATTTT. The encoded protein is CASSYSLPRRGGSGNTIYF.

The rearrangement uses TRBV20-1 and TRBJ1-5; D remains unclear. V shed 0 bases and J shed 9 bases, with 12 bases lying between them. Germline values: CDR1 DFQATT, CDR2 SNEGSKA (reference sequence). The CDR3 contains 13 residues. This chain's CDR3 is CSARDLAVGPQHF. The CDR3, as DNA: TGCAGTGCTAGAGATCTGGCGGTGGGGCCCCAGCATTTT.